The entry that follows covers one T cell receptor (beta chain) sequence. The V end was cut by 4 bases, the J end by 4 bases, with 12 bases between. Per germline, CDR1 SGHRS and CDR2 YFSETQ. The CDR3 is 14 amino acids. This record comes from a study of CD8 T cells in Susac syndrome. Reverse transcription of about 0.45 to 1 ug RNA was carried out with random hexamers. Coverage of TCR beta CDR3 amplification by immunoSEQ multiplex PCR extended to 54 Vbeta and 13 Jbeta. TCRdb fed the immunoSEQ multiplex PCR reads into MiXCR, producing one record per CDR3 protein. The repertoire holds approximately 160,000 distinct CDR3 sequences, with roughly nine tenths as singletons. Sequencing of TCR beta covered CD8+ and CD4+ T cells obtained from blood. Healthy donors acted as controls, with matching for age and sex. Purification of the CD8+ and CD4+ T cells relied on negative isolation, and TEMRA cells underwent FACS enrichment.

The material sequenced was CD4+ T cells from PBMCs. The V and J genes are TRBV5-1 and TRBJ2-1; weak D call: TRBD1 (6 bases). This clonotype originated in a human donor in good health. The DNA of the CDR3 is TGCGCCAGCAGCAACCCCCAGGGGTACAATGAGCAGTTCTTC. It translates to CASSNPQGYNEQFF.